The clone carrying this T cell receptor beta chain was counted a few times. Its antigen is as yet unknown. The record originates from a study of T cells after yellow fever vaccination. Study as a whole: Some fractions had low cell numbers, and these were prepared with SMART-Seq v4 Ultra Low Input. Overall study findings and caveats: Most primary-vaccination clones reappeared after the booster (approximately 95% CD4, 75% to 90% CD8). Though it reached lower strength, the secondary response hit its peak faster, day 5 versus 15.

The CDR3 sequence is 13 residues long. The J segment lost 9 bases and the V segment lost 0 bases, leaving 4 bases of the junction unmatched. Germline loops: CDR1 GTSNPN, CDR2 SVGIG (reference sequence). TCRdb ran MiXCR on the 5' RACE reads and lists one entry per CDR3 protein. The profile shows 200,000 to 250,000 distinct CDR3 sequences, 6.9% of them singletons. V usage is TRBV30 and J usage is TRBJ2-1; 8 bases map to TRBD1. The sample was CD4+ T cells sorted from PBMCs, taken 15 days after the yellow fever booster vaccination. The receptor was derived from a man in his thirties or forties who received the YFV17D yellow fever vaccine. This chain's CDR3 is CAWSVQGAGEQFF. The CDR3 coding sequence is TGTGCCTGGAGTGTTCAGGGGGCGGGTGAGCAGTTCTTC.